Reported below is one T cell receptor (beta chain). The antigen remains undetermined. Generated by immunoSEQ multiplex PCR, the TCRdb table keeps only in-frame clones and is missing some. The data contain about 2 million clones, about 95% of them seen just once; the ten biggest clones take up 0.95% to 1.5%. This entry comes from a study of shared clonotypes between healthy human individuals. Notes on the study in general: The study drew on few donors, limiting represented genetic and exposure-history diversity.

The CDR3 contains 16 residues. Germline-derived CDR1 and CDR2 are LNHDA and SQIVND (reference sequence). The V gene lost 1 base and the J gene lost 6 bases, with 15 bases spanning the gap. Naive CD8 cells lacked CD45RO, underwent positive selection for CCR7 and left out terminally differentiated effector memory CD45RA+ cells. The sequence was collected from a man in his late teens or twenties in good health. The specimen sequenced was naive CD8+ T cells sorted from blood. The V gene is TRBV19, the J gene TRBJ2-2; no definite D call. The CDR3 loop reads CASSIGTYLPAGELFF. The CDR3 coding sequence is TGTGCCAGTAGTATAGGGACGTACCTCCCGGCCGGGGAGCTGTTTTTT.